What follows are 6 T cell receptor beta chains derived from one specimen sequenced in a study of T cell changes during pregnancy in multiple sclerosis. Repertoires were generated with immunoSEQ multiplex PCR, while TCRdb's copy carries only in-frame clones and drops some. The top ten clones hold 1.5% of a sample with about 68,000 clones, 90% of them seen once. The sample in question was peripheral blood, obtained in the third trimester of pregnancy. Receptors were obtained from a female donor with multiple sclerosis, enrolled in a pregnancy study.

The rearrangement uses TRBV5-1 and TRBJ2-2; no clear D gene. Germline V gene data show CDR1 as SGHRS and CDR2 as YFSETQ. V was clipped by 4 bases and J by 4 bases, with 11 bases between them. There are 14 residues in the CDR3. CDR3 in DNA: TGCGCCAGCAGCGTATTAGCCGCCACCGGGGAGCTGTTTTTT. This gives the protein CASSVLAATGELFF.

The V gene is TRBV25-1, the J gene TRBJ2-3; 8 bases match TRBD2. Germline trimming cut 3 bases from V and 3 bases from J; bases unmatched to any gene: 8. Looked up from germline, CDR1 is MGHDK and CDR2 is SYGVNS. The CDR3 has 16 residues. The DNA of the CDR3 is TGTGCCAGCAGTGACTCTAGAGCGGGAGATACAGATACGCAGTATTTT. This sequence encodes CASSDSRAGDTDTQYF.

This clone was recorded once. The V gene is TRBV7-2, the J gene TRBJ2-7, with no clear D. The CDR3 is made up of 11 amino acids. CDR1 is SGHTA, CDR2 FQGNSA, per germline. V was clipped by 5 bases and J by 4 bases, with 6 bases between them. The CDR3 is CASSPEYEQYF. CDR3 bases: TGTGCCAGCAGCCCCGAGTACGAGCAGTACTTC.

CDR3 DNA: TGTGCCAGTACCCCGACAGGGGAATATCGATCCTACACCTTC. This gives the protein CASTPTGEYRSYTF. J is TRBJ1-2 and V is TRBV19; 8 nucleotides match TRBD1. The CDR3 is 14 residues long. Germline trimming cut 7 bases from V and 10 bases from J; bases unmatched to any gene: 14. CDR1 LNHDA and CDR2 SQIVND come from the germline V gene (reference sequence).

The chain carries TRBV30 and TRBJ1-5, with TRBD1 matching over 7 bases. The germline CDR1 and CDR2 sequences are GTSNPN and SVGIG (reference sequence). This CDR3 region has 13 residues. The junction had 4 bases not matched to a gene; V was cut back by 2 bases and J by 6 bases. CDR3 sequence reads: CAWSSRGFQPQHF. DNA of the CDR3: TGTGCCTGGAGTAGCAGGGGGTTTCAGCCCCAGCATTTT. The variable domain in full, completed from reference TRBV30 and TRBJ1-5, reads SQTIHQWPATLVQPVGSPLSLECTVEGTSNPNLYWYRQAAGRGLQLLFYSVGIGQISSEVPQNLSASRPQDRQFILSSKKLLLSDSGFYLCAWSSRGFQPQHFGDGTRLSIL.

V gene TRBV5-4 combines with J gene TRBJ2-1; TRBD2 aligns across 10 bases. Germline CDR1 SGHNT, CDR2 YYREEE (reference sequence). The CDR3 loop spans 15 amino acids. V shed 3 bases, J shed 5 bases, and the junction held 5 bases outside the gene matches. The CDR3, as DNA: TGTGCCAGCAGCTCAGCGGGAGGGCCGGACAATGAGCAGTTCTTC. This encodes CASSSAGGPDNEQFF.